This entry lists 12 T cell receptor beta chains sequenced from one sample in a study of cytomegalovirus exposure and HLA in healthy donors. PCR used 60 Vbeta primers and 13 Jbeta primers. Method: immunoSEQ multiplex PCR; TCRdb's copy keeps in-frame clones and lacks some. The sample holds about 190,000 clones, 65% to 90% seen once. Sequenced sample: PBMCs. The source of these receptors is a man aged 40-55 years in good health and CMV-seropositive.

The chain joins TRBV7-9 to TRBJ2-3; the match to TRBD2 covers 14 bases. CDR1 and CDR2 from the germline V gene are SEHNR and FQNEAQ (reference sequence). V shed 4 bases and J 2 bases; nucleotides not matched to a gene: 2. The CDR3 is 16 residues long. The CDR3 reads CASSWTSGGLTDTQYF. The CDR3 DNA follows: TGTGCCAGCAGCTGGACTAGCGGGGGGCTCACAGATACGCAGTATTTT.

The V call is TRBV9, the J call TRBJ2-1, with 8 positions matching TRBD1. J gave up 9 bases and V 4 bases, and 9 bases lay outside the gene matches. This CDR3 comprises 14 residues. Germline V gene lookup returns CDR1 SGDLS and CDR2 YYNGEE. In DNA, the CDR3 is TGTGCCAGCAGCACCCGACAGGGGACCGGTGAGCAGTTCTTC. The encoded protein is CASSTRQGTGEQFF. Based on the CDR3 plus reference TRBV9 and TRBJ2-1, the full variable domain is DSGVTQTPKHLITATGQRVTLRCSPRSGDLSVYWYQQSLDQGLQFLIQYYNGEERAKGNILERFSAQQFPDLHSELNLSSLELGDSALYFCASSTRQGTGEQFFGPGTRLTVL.

J is TRBJ2-7 and V is TRBV27, with 15 bases matching TRBD2. The CDR3 has 18 amino acids. With V trimmed by 6 bases and J by 0 bases, 9 bases remained unmatched. Germline assignment: CDR1 MNHEY and CDR2 SMNVEV (reference sequence). The CDR3 DNA is TGTGCCAGCAGGCTGGGACTAGCGGGGGGCGAAAGCTCCTACGAGCAGTACTTC. Amino acid sequence: CASRLGLAGGESSYEQYF.

This chain connects TRBV30 to TRBJ2-6; tentative D call: TRBD2 (6 bases). Germline lookup yields CDR1 GTSNPN and CDR2 SVGIG (reference sequence). The CDR3 sequence is 13 residues long. Trimming removed 6 bases from V and 2 bases from J, with 8 bases in between. CDR3 nucleotide sequence: TGTGCCTGCGGAGGGACTGGGGCCAACGTCCTGACTTTC. As protein: CACGGTGANVLTF. The entire variable domain, with the rest obtained from reference TRBV30 and TRBJ2-6, is as follows: SQTIHQWPATLVQPVGSPLSLECTVEGTSNPNLYWYRQAAGRGLQLLFYSVGIGQISSEVPQNLSASRPQDRQFILSSKKLLLSDSGFYLCACGGTGANVLTFGAGSRLTVL.

The chain recombines TRBV29-1 with TRBJ1-2; TRBD1 is a possible D gene (5 bases). Germline V gene lookup returns CDR1 SQVTM and CDR2 ANQGSEA. V lost 6 bases and J 1 base, leaving 15 bases between the germline ends. The CDR3 has 14 amino acids. Written as DNA, the CDR3 is TGCAGCGTAGGCACAGGTGCCGTTAACTATGGCTACACCTTC. It encodes CSVGTGAVNYGYTF.

The rearrangement uses TRBV27 and TRBJ1-1; TRBD1 matches 9 bases. Trimming at V came to 4 bases and at J to 5 bases, leaving 8 bases not matched to a gene. The CDR3 totals 15 residues. In germline, CDR1 is MNHEY, CDR2 SMNVEV (reference sequence). This CDR3 reads CASSSLGTGWTEAFF. As DNA, the CDR3 is TGTGCCAGCAGTTCCCTCGGGACAGGGTGGACTGAAGCTTTCTTT.

This clone was detected only a few times. The gene calls are TRBV27 and TRBJ1-6; D perhaps matches TRBD1 (6 bases). Germline values: CDR1 MNHEY, CDR2 SMNVEV (reference sequence). Deletions cut 8 bases from V and 0 bases from J, with 14 bases between. CDR3 length: 16 residues. The CDR3 region is CASRDRRSSYNSPLHF. The CDR3 nucleotides are TGTGCCAGCCGCGACAGGCGAAGCTCCTATAATTCACCCCTCCACTTT.

The chain links TRBV27 to TRBJ2-1, with 9 bases that match TRBD1. Germline V gives CDR1 MNHEY, CDR2 SMNVEV (reference sequence). The trim removed 7 bases at V and 1 base at J, leaving 11 bases unmatched. The CDR3 runs 17 residues. The chain's CDR3 is CASTFKLGQGSYNEQFF. In DNA, the CDR3 is TGTGCCAGCACCTTCAAACTCGGACAGGGGTCCTACAATGAGCAGTTCTTC.

Note on this clone: An end of the junction does not agree with germline; a read error may underlie this. The rearrangement uses TRBV7-9 and TRBJ2-7; TRBD2 matches 8 bases. This CDR3 region has 15 residues. CDR1 SEHNR and CDR2 FQNEAQ come from the germline V gene (reference sequence). The CDR3, as DNA: TGTTCCAGCAGCTCCCGGAGCGGGGGTCCCTACGAGCAGTACTTC. Its protein is CSSSSRSGGPYEQYF.

This chain links TRBV2 with TRBJ1-3; TRBD1 aligns across 9 bases. V dropped 6 bases and J dropped 0; count of bases not matched to a gene: 0. The V gene's germline CDR1 is SNHLY and CDR2 FYNNEI. The CDR3 spans 14 residues. CDR3 in amino acids: CASRTGGSGNTIYF. As DNA, the CDR3 is TGTGCCAGCAGGACAGGGGGCTCTGGAAACACCATATATTTT. The complete variable domain, with remaining parts taken from reference TRBV2 and TRBJ1-3, reads EPEVTQTPSHQVTQMGQEVILRCVPISNHLYFYWYRQILGQKVEFLVSFYNNEISEKSEIFDDQFSVERPDGSNFTLKIRSTKLEDSAMYFCASRTGGSGNTIYFGEGSWLTVV.

CDR3 in DNA: TGTGCCAGCAGTTTATCGAACGGCGACAGGGGGACATACGAGCAGTACTTC. It codes for CASSLSNGDRGTYEQYF. V and J are TRBV27 and TRBJ2-7; TRBD1 agrees at 9 bases. Germline-derived CDR1 and CDR2 are MNHEY and SMNVEV (reference sequence). Trimming at V came to 0 bases and at J to 4 bases, leaving 10 bases not matched to a gene. The CDR3 consists of 17 residues.

The chain carries TRBV13 and TRBJ2-3; 14 bases fit TRBD2. The CDR3 has 17 amino acids. With 4 bases clipped from V and 4 bases from J, the junction kept 7 bases outside the gene matches. Germline assignment: CDR1 PRHDT and CDR2 FYEKMQ (reference sequence). In nucleotides, the CDR3 is TGTGCCAGCAGCTCTACGGCGACTAGCGGGGGGGCAGATACGCAGTATTTT. Its protein product is CASSSTATSGGADTQYF.